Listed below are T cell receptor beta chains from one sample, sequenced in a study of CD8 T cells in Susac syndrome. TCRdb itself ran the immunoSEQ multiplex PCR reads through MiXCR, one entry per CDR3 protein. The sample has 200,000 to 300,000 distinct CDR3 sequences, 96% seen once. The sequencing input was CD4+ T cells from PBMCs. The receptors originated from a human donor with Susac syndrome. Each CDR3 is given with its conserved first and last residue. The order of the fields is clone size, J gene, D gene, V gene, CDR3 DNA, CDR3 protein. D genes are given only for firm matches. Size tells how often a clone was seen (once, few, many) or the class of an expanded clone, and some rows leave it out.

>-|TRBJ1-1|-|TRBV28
TGTGCCAGCAGGGGGGAGGTGCGGGCTTTCTTT
CASRGEVRAFF
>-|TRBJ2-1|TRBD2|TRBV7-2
TGTGCCAGCAGTTCTCGGCTCGGACTAGCGGGCTCCTACAATGAGCAGTTCTTC
CASSSRLGLAGSYNEQFF
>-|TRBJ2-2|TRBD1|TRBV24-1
TGTGCCACCAGTGAACTTACGACAGGGGGCACCGGGGAGCTGTTTTTT
CATSELTTGGTGELFF
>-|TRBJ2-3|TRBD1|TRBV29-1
TGCAGCGTTGGGATGGCAGGGGGCCTCACAGATACGCAGTATTTT
CSVGMAGGLTDTQYF
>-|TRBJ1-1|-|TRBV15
TGTGCCACCAGCAGGGACAGCTTGAACACTGAAGCTTTCTTT
CATSRDSLNTEAFF
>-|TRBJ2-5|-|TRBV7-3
TGTGCCAGCAGTCCGAGGTGTGAGACCCAGTACTTC
CASSPRCETQYF
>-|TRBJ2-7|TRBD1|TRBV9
TGTGCCAGCAGCGTAGCGGGACAGGGAGCAGCGTCCTCCTACGAGCAGTACTTC
CASSVAGQGAASSYEQYF
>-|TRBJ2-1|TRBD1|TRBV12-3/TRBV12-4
TGTGCCAGCAGTTTAATTGGGACAGGGAACAATGAGCAGTTCTTC
CASSLIGTGNNEQFF
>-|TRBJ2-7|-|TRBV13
TGTGCCAGCAGCTTATTAGGCGGGGAGCTCTACGAGCAGTACTTC
CASSLLGGELYEQYF
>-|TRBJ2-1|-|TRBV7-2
TGTGCCAGCAGCCTCCAGTTCTTC
CASSLQFF
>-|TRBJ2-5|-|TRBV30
TGTGCCTGGAACTCTGGAGGGCCTGAGACCCAGTACTTC
CAWNSGGPETQYF
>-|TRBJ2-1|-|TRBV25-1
TGTGCCAGTCGTTCCTCGGGGTACAATGAGCAGTTCTTC
CASRSSGYNEQFF
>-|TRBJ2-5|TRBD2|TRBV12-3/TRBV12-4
TGTGCCAGCAGGAAAGCGGGGGGGGTGACCCAGTACTTC
CASRKAGGVTQYF
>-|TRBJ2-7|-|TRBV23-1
TGCGCCAGCAGTCAATCGGACCCTACCTACGAGCAGTACTTC
CASSQSDPTYEQYF
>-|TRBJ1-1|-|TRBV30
TGTGCCCGAGGGTGGCAGGGCAACACTGAAGCTTTCTTT
CARGWQGNTEAFF
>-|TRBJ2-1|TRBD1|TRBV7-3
TGTGCCAGCAGCAGACAAGGGGGCGTCGACAATGAGCAGTTCTTC
CASSRQGGVDNEQFF
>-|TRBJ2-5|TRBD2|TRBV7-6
TGTGCCAGCAGCTTAGAAGCGGGACAAGAGACCCAGTACTTC
CASSLEAGQETQYF
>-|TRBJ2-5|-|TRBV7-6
TGTGCCAGCAGTTCGACCTTTTGGTACTCGAGGGAGACCCAGTACTTC
CASSSTFWYSRETQYF
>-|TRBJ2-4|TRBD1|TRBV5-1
TGCGCCAGCAGCCTGGTGGGACAGGGGCCTTGGAGTGGGGAGGTTGCGAACATTCAGTACTTC
CASSLVGQGPWSGEVANIQYF
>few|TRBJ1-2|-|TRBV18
TGTGCCAGCTCACCCTTGGGAAACTATGGCTACACCTTC
CASSPLGNYGYTF
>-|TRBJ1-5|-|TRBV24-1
TGTGCCACCGGCGGCTATAGCAATCAGCCCCAGCATTTT
CATGGYSNQPQHF
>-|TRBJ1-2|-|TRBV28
TGTGCCAGCAGACCCCAGGGACATTATGGCTACACCTTC
CASRPQGHYGYTF
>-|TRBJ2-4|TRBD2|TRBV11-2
TGTGCCAGCAGCCCCCTATTCAGCCGTGGGGGGGAAAACATTCAGTACTTC
CASSPLFSRGGENIQYF
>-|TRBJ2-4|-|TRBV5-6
TGTGCCAGCAGCATGGGAGTAGCCAAAAACATTCAGTACTTC
CASSMGVAKNIQYF
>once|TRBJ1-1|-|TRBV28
TGTGCCGTAGGGCGGGGGACCGAAGCTTTCTTT
CAVGRGTEAFF
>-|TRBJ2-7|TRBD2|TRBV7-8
TGTGCCAGCAGCCCCGTAGCGGGATTAACACTCTACGAGCAGTACTTC
CASSPVAGLTLYEQYF
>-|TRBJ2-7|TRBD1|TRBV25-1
TGTGCCAGCAGTGAATCGGGCGACAGGGATTACGAGCAGTACTTC
CASSESGDRDYEQYF
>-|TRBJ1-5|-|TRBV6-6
TGTGCCAGCAGATCGAATCCAGGGGAGCAGCCCCAGCATTTT
CASRSNPGEQPQHF
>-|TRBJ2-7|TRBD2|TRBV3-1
TGTGCCAGCAGCCAAGAAGGGACTAGCTACGAGCAGTACTTC
CASSQEGTSYEQYF